This T cell receptor (beta chain) was recovered during a study of multiple sclerosis patients with progressive multifocal leukoencephalopathy. Germline V gene sequence: CDR1 MNHNS, CDR2 SASEGT. The CDR3 is 13 residues long. Trimming stripped 3 bases from V and 8 bases from J, with 13 bases between. The time point denotes: less than 15 months of natalizumab therapy. Sequencing used immunoSEQ multiplex PCR; TCRdb keeps in-frame clones, though not all of them. The sample contains around 30,000 clones, 85% to 90% of which appear only once. The V call is TRBV6-1, the J call TRBJ1-1; tentative D call: TRBD1 (5 bases). This sample comprised PBMCs, obtained from a patient treated with natalizumab. The source is a human donor with multiple sclerosis. CDR3: CASSEDKLLEAFF. The CDR3 nucleotides are TGTGCCAGCAGTGAGGACAAACTGCTCGAAGCTTTCTTT.